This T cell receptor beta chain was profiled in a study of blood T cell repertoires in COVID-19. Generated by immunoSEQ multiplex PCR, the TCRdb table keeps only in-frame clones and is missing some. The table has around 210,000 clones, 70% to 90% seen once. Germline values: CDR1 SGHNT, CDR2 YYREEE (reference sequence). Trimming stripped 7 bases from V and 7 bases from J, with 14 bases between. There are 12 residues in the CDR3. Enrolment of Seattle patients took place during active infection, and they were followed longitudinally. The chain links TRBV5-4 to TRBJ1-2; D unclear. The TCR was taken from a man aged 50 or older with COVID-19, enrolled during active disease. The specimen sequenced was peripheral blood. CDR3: CASGSGSRGYTF. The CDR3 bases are TGTGCCAGCGGATCGGGTAGTCGTGGCTACACCTTC.